The following is a T cell receptor beta chain sequence with its context. Categorization into cohorts depended on clinical history that participants reported. Germline V gene data show CDR1 as MNHEY and CDR2 as SMNVEV (reference sequence). CDR3 size: 14 residues. V was clipped by 6 bases and J by 4 bases; unmatched bases: 6. The sample originates from a study of blood T cell repertoires in COVID-19. Across the study: Samples of COVID-19 (acute and convalescent) were obtained from the United States, Italy and Spain.

Authors' analysis steps: Nucleated cell number was recorded as an estimate derived from reference gene primer amplification. TCRdb keeps only in-frame clones here, not all; method: immunoSEQ multiplex PCR. V, J and clone size were drawn from that table, and D and trimming were deduced from the DNA. The top ten hold 3.4% of the sample, which has around 250,000 clones, 80% to 85% seen once. The source is a man in his fifties who had recovered from COVID-19. J is TRBJ2-1 and V is TRBV27, with 7 positions matching TRBD2. The sample was PBMCs or T cells enriched from blood (not recorded which). This CDR3 reads CASSRGGGYNEQFF. The CDR3 nucleotides are TGTGCCAGCAGCCGCGGCGGGGGTTACAATGAGCAGTTCTTC.